This TCR beta chain comes out of a study of radiotherapy plus CTLA-4 blockade in lung cancer. Overall study findings and caveats: Early blood T cell clone dynamics, with interferon-beta, were reported to best predict response. Radiotherapy with ipilimumab was followed by blood expansion of tumor-derived clones.

From germline, CDR1 is MNHEY and CDR2 SVGAGI. The ends were cut back, 0 bases at V and 5 bases at J, with 11 bases in the middle. The CDR3 is 16 amino acids. Some clones are missing from TCRdb's copy, which holds only in-frame ones; the method was immunoSEQ multiplex PCR. The data show about 98,000 clones, roughly 88% seen once. Worth noting for this clone: The antigen is unknown.

The receptor was isolated from a human donor with non-small cell lung cancer that progressed on radiotherapy plus ipilimumab. V gene TRBV6-5 combines with J gene TRBJ2-6, with D unclear. Specimen: peripheral blood, collected from a patient treated with radiotherapy plus ipilimumab. CDR3: CASSYSGQPRANVLTF. For the CDR3, the DNA is TGTGCCAGCAGTTACTCGGGCCAGCCTAGGGCCAACGTCCTGACTTTC.